This T cell receptor (beta chain) was documented in a study of CD8+ T cells in alopecia areata. Germline loops: CDR1 LGHNA, CDR2 YSLEER. Between the trimmed V and J ends, which lost 3 bases and 0 bases, there was a span of 7 bases. This CDR3 has 14 amino acids. Sequencing relied on a cDNA template that was reverse transcribed from extracted RNA. TCRdb keeps only in-frame clones here, not all; method: immunoSEQ multiplex PCR. The sample contains 150,000 to 200,000 clones, 60% of which appear only once. Treatment specified: oral pan-JAK inhibitor, 5-10 mg twice daily. On this clone itself: In the same sample, other DNA sequences code for this CDR3.

The TCR sequence derives from a human donor with alopecia areata. This specimen consisted of CD4+ T cells sorted from blood, obtained at week 24, from a patient treated with tofacitinib. The chain has TRBV4-3 and TRBJ2-3; D gene ambiguous. CDR3 in DNA: TGCGCCAGCAGCCAGACTCAGAGCACAGATACGCAGTATTTT. Translating it yields CASSQTQSTDTQYF.